These T cell receptor beta chains were read from a single sample in a study of CD8+CD57+ T cells in acquired aplastic anemia. TCRdb re-analysed the reads in MiXCR, keeping a single row per CDR3 protein. The table has 250,000 to 300,000 distinct CDR3 sequences, 55% to 60% seen once; the top ten hold roughly 8%. Sequenced sample: sorted CD4+, CD8+, or CD8+CD57+ T cells (not recorded which) from PBMCs. The receptors stem from a human donor with severe aplastic anemia or a healthy control (not recorded which). Each CDR3 is given with its conserved first and last residue. D genes are given only for firm matches. Size is omitted from some rows. Given values are once, few, many or a class for expanded clones.

abundance	v_gene	d_gene	j_gene	CDR3aa	CDR3nt
few	TRBV6-1	TRBD1	TRBJ2-2	CASSRWGTANTGELFF	TGTGCCAGCAGTCGGTGGGGGACAGCGAACACCGGGGAGCTGTTTTTT
NA	TRBV7-8	NA	TRBJ2-7	CASSLRDSNTYEQYF	TGTGCCAGCAGCTTACGGGACTCAAACACCTACGAGCAGTACTTC
NA	TRBV2	NA	TRBJ2-6	CASSELRWGANVLTF	TGTGCCAGCAGTGAATTACGATGGGGGGCCAACGTCCTGACTTTC
NA	TRBV20-1	NA	TRBJ2-7	CSARDITYEQYF	TGCAGTGCTAGAGATATCACCTACGAGCAGTACTTC
NA	TRBV20-1	NA	TRBJ2-5	CSARGLRGEETQYF	TGCAGTGCTAGAGGGCTGAGGGGTGAAGAGACCCAGTACTTC
once	TRBV2	NA	TRBJ1-6	CASSPPEGRHNSPLHF	TGTGCCAGCAGCCCACCCGAGGGGCGGCATAATTCACCCCTCCACTTT
once	TRBV20-1	NA	TRBJ2-7	CSAKSRDNNYEQYF	TGCAGTGCAAAGAGTCGGGACAATAACTACGAGCAGTACTTC
NA	TRBV20-1	NA	TRBJ1-4	CSARDGATNEKLFF	TGCAGTGCTAGAGATGGGGCAACTAATGAAAAACTGTTTTTT
NA	TRBV7-4	TRBD1	TRBJ1-1	CASSKTGTGSTEAFF	TGTGCCAGCAGCAAAACCGGGACAGGGTCCACTGAAGCTTTCTTT
many	TRBV6-1	TRBD1	TRBJ1-2	CASSPSRDRERGYTF	TGTGCCAGCAGCCCGTCCCGGGACAGGGAACGCGGCTACACCTTC
many	TRBV6-1	NA	TRBJ1-1	CASTSSMNTEAFF	TGTGCCAGCACCTCTTCCATGAACACTGAAGCTTTCTTT
many	TRBV19	NA	TRBJ1-5	CASSIGQDSNQPQHF	TGTGCCAGTAGTATAGGGCAGGATAGCAATCAGCCCCAGCATTTT
NA	TRBV3-1	NA	TRBJ1-1	CASRPNLGVRNTEAFF	TGTGCCAGCAGACCTAACCTAGGGGTACGTAACACTGAAGCTTTCTTT